Below are 11 T cell receptor beta chains sequenced from a single sample in a study of T cell responses to AZD1222 COVID-19 vaccine. Sequencing was performed with immunoSEQ multiplex PCR; in TCRdb, only in-frame clones are kept and a portion is missing. This repertoire shows approximately 110,000 clones, roughly 90% found once; its top ten account for about 8%. The starting material was peripheral blood, obtained 28 days after the second AZD1222 dose. All receptors come from an adult who received the AZD1222 COVID-19 vaccine.

The gene calls are TRBV18 and TRBJ1-1; D is undetermined. Trimming took off 2 bases at V and 2 bases at J, with 12 bases between the two ends. Germline CDR1 KGHSH, CDR2 LQKENI. This CDR3 has 15 residues. Written as DNA, the CDR3 is TGTGCCAGCTCACCAGGTGGTTTGGTAAACACTGAAGCTTTCTTT. Translation gives CASSPGGLVNTEAFF.

The V call is TRBV15, the J call TRBJ2-2; D not resolved. V was cut by 2 bases and J by 3 bases, with 13 bases left in between. The CDR3 is 16 residues long. CDR1 and CDR2 (germline): LNHNV, YYDKDF (reference sequence). The CDR3 protein is CATSRSLLSDTGELFF. For the CDR3, the DNA is TGTGCCACCAGCAGATCCTTATTGTCGGACACCGGGGAGCTGTTTTTT.

The chain combines TRBV19 with TRBJ2-7, with 7 bases matching TRBD1. In germline, CDR1 is LNHDA, CDR2 SQIVND (reference sequence). This CDR3 spans 14 amino acids. V gave up 5 bases and J gave up 1 base; unmatched junction bases: 5. CDR3 nucleotide sequence: TGTGCCAGTAGTCCGGACAGGTTTTCCTACGAGCAGTACTTC. Translation: CASSPDRFSYEQYF.

This chain links TRBV6-5 with TRBJ2-2; D gene unclear. In germline, CDR1 is MNHEY, CDR2 SVGAGI. With 7 bases removed from V and 7 bases from J, the gap between germline ends came to 19 bases. This CDR3 region has 15 residues. In DNA, the CDR3 is TGTGCCAGCAACATAGTGGGAAAGGCGATCGGGGAGCTGTTTTTT. Amino acids: CASNIVGKAIGELFF.

V usage is TRBV7-9 and J usage is TRBJ1-2; possibly TRBD1 for D (5 bases). V dropped 2 bases and J dropped 7 bases, with 20 bases sitting between them. The CDR3 consists of 16 residues. The V gene's germline CDR1 is SEHNR and CDR2 FQNEAQ (reference sequence). CDR3 DNA sequence: TGTGCCAGCAGCTTATGGGGGAGCGGCCCGGACTCTGGCTACACCTTC. Its protein is CASSLWGSGPDSGYTF.

This chain links TRBV5-5 with TRBJ2-5; D is undetermined. Trimming stripped 0 bases from V and 1 base from J, with 1 base between. Germline CDR1 is SGHKS and CDR2 is YYEKEE (reference sequence). The CDR3 covers 12 residues. The CDR3 coding sequence is TGTGCCAGCAGCTTGGCCCAAGAGACCCAGTACTTC. Amino acids: CASSLAQETQYF.

This CDR3 is CASSRGQGPYGYTF. DNA for the CDR3: TGTGCCAGCAGCCGTGGACAGGGACCCTATGGCTACACCTTC. This chain connects TRBV7-9 to TRBJ1-2, with 8 bases matching TRBD1. CDR3 length: 14 residues. CDR1 and CDR2 (germline): SEHNR, FQNEAQ (reference sequence). V was pared by 5 bases and J by 4 bases, with 6 bases of the junction left unmatched.

V is TRBV27 and J is TRBJ2-1; TRBD1 agrees at 9 bases. In germline, CDR1 is MNHEY, CDR2 SMNVEV (reference sequence). J gave up 7 bases and V 2 bases, and 6 bases lay outside the gene matches. The CDR3 spans 15 residues. CDR3 residues: CASSLDRGGINEQFF. The DNA for the CDR3 is TGTGCCAGCAGTTTAGACAGGGGGGGGATAAATGAGCAGTTCTTC.

V and J are TRBV29-1 and TRBJ2-7, with a weak D call TRBD2 (5 bases). The CDR3 has 13 amino acids. In germline, CDR1 is SQVTM, CDR2 ANQGSEA. Trimming shortened V by 4 bases and J by 0 bases, and 10 bases separated the two germline ends. The CDR3 sequence is CSVGTGFSYEQYF. The CDR3 DNA is TGCAGCGTTGGGACGGGGTTCTCCTACGAGCAGTACTTC.

The chain employs TRBV6-5 and TRBJ2-5; D is unresolved. Per the germline V gene, CDR1 is MNHEY and CDR2 is SVGAGI. The CDR3 covers 15 residues. V lost 7 bases, J lost 7 bases, and 22 bases lay in between. The CDR3 DNA is TGTGCCAGCACCGTTTCGACCCCCCGCGGACGGACCCAGTACTTC. It encodes CASTVSTPRGRTQYF.

V is TRBV3-1 (or the pseudogene TRBV3-2) and J is TRBJ1-1, with unresolved D. Germline V gene data show CDR1 as LGHDT and CDR2 as YNNKEL (reference sequence). This CDR3 comprises 14 residues. Trimming took off 4 bases at V and 2 bases at J, with 11 bases between the two ends. CDR3: CASSPETKNTEAFF. The CDR3 DNA reads as TGTGCCAGCAGCCCCGAGACAAAAAACACTGAAGCTTTCTTT.